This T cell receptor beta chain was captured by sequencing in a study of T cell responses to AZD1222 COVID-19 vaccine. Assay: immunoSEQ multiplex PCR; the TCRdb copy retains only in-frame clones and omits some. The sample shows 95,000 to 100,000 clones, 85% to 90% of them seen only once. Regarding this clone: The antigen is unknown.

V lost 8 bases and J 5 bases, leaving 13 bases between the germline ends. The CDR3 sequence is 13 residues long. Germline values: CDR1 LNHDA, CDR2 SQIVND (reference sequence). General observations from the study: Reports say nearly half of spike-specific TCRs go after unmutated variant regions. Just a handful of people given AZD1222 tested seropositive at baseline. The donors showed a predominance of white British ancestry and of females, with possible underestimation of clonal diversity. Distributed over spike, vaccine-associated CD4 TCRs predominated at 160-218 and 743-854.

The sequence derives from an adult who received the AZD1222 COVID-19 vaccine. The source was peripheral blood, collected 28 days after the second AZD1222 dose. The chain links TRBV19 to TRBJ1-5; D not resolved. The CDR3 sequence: CASDRGEDQPQHF. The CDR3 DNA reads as TGTGCCAGTGACCGCGGAGAGGATCAGCCCCAGCATTTT.